This TCR beta chain was documented in a study of T-cell reconstitution after alpha-beta-depleted transplantation in children. General study points: Among T cells one year after transplant, newly produced cells accounted for most counts and diversity. Certain patients had high TCRbeta diversity at day 60, and it came from recipient T cells and thymic progenitors that survived. Approximately two months post-transplant, alpha-beta T cells reportedly originated from several hundred expanded graft clones.

Molecular barcoding with unique molecular identifiers was used for the TCRbeta library. TCRdb called the PCR reads again in MiXCR, with one record for every CDR3 protein. The sample yields fewer than 350,000 distinct CDR3 sequences, around a tenth seen once. After removal of 5 bases from V and 1 base from J, the junction contained 8 bases not matched to a gene. Germline V CDR1 and CDR2: DFQATT, SNEGSKA (reference sequence). The CDR3 covers 15 residues. This clonotype was counted many times. Its target is unknown. This clonotype originated in a male patient aged 2-10 years who had a stem cell transplant for chronic granulomatous disease, so the T cells may come from the graft donor. The sequences come from peripheral blood, collected 180 days after TCRalphabeta/CD19-depleted stem cell transplant. The rearrangement joins TRBV20-1 to TRBJ2-3; TRBD2 aligns across 8 bases. The DNA of the CDR3 is TGCAGTGCTTACCGAGCGGGAGTTCGCACAGATACGCAGTATTTT. Translating it yields CSAYRAGVRTDTQYF.